Detailed here is one T cell receptor (beta chain). This entry belongs to a study of shared clonotypes between healthy human individuals. The CDR3 loop spans 18 amino acids. CDR1 is SGHTA and CDR2 is FQGNSA in the germline V gene. J was trimmed by 4 bases and V by 5 bases; bases with no gene match: 12. Original data processing: There were no quality scores in the junction-only immunoSEQ sequences, so filtering differed. TCRdb keeps only in-frame clones here, not all; method: immunoSEQ multiplex PCR. That table furnishes V, J and clone size, whereas the DNA furnished D and trimming. The sample includes 800,000 to 950,000 clones, 96% of them seen just once. It was CD45RO-negative cells, positively selected for CCR7, that made up naive CD8 cells, with terminally differentiated effector memory CD45RA+ cells excluded.

The sequencing sample was made of naive CD8+ T cells sorted from blood. V is TRBV7-2 and J is TRBJ2-2; 11 bases line up with TRBD2. This TCR came from a man aged 30 to 39 in good health. The CDR3 loop is CASSHILAGVSVTGELFF. Here the CDR3 DNA reads TGTGCCAGCAGCCATATACTAGCGGGAGTATCGGTCACCGGGGAGCTGTTTTTT. The full variable domain, in which reference TRBV7-2 and TRBJ2-2 provide the parts outside the CDR3, is GAGVSQSPSNKVTEKGKDVELRCDPISGHTALYWYRQSLGQGLEFLIYFQGNSAPDKSGLPSDRFSAERTGGSVSTLTIQRTQQEDSAVYLCASSHILAGVSVTGELFFGEGSRLTVL.